The following is a T cell receptor (beta chain) sequence with its context. Its matching antigen is unknown. This table comes from immunoSEQ multiplex PCR, and its TCRdb copy is limited to in-frame clones, with some not included. The data show approximately 150,000 clones, approximately 90% seen once. The data originate from a study of T cell responses to AZD1222 COVID-19 vaccine. Findings of the study overall: The CD4 TCRs associated with vaccination extended across spike and predominated at 160-218 and 743-854.

Germline-derived CDR1 and CDR2 are MNHEY and SVGAGI. V was pared by 7 bases and J by 4 bases, with 14 bases between. This CDR3 contains 14 residues. The receptor comes from an adult in good health. Sequencing was performed on peripheral blood, taken on day 0 of MenACWY control vaccination. The chain employs TRBV6-5 and TRBJ1-5; TRBD1 might be the D (5 bases). The DNA for the CDR3 is TGTGCCAGCACGTCCAGCAGGGATAATCAGCCCCAGCATTTT. This gives the protein CASTSSRDNQPQHF.